This T cell receptor (beta chain) was recovered during a study of identical twins. Findings of the study overall: Beta out-of-frame sequences showed weaker excess twin sharing. Conclusions were based on cross-sectional statistical analysis, without following the same donors.

Trimming cost V 2 bases and J 1 base, with 9 bases left between them. Germline loops: CDR1 DFQATT, CDR2 SNEGSKA (reference sequence). The CDR3 covers 13 residues. Unique molecular identifiers were present on the cDNA, which also gained a universal primer site by template switching. TCRdb analysed the 5' RACE reads with MiXCR anew, one entry per CDR3 protein. The sample has just over 450,000 distinct CDR3 sequences, over 12% seen once. This clonotype has a handful of counts. Its antigen is unidentified. The sample was also linked to a second study, of yellow fever vaccine responses in identical twins.

The J gene is TRBJ2-7, the V gene TRBV20-1; no reliable D call. This receptor was taken from a young woman in good health. Source material: CD4+ T cells sorted from blood. The DNA of the CDR3 is TGCAGTGCTAGACTCATCCAGTCCTACGAGCAGTACTTC. Amino acids: CSARLIQSYEQYF.